Listed here are 19 T cell receptor beta chains from one sample, sequenced in a study of CD8+ T cells in alopecia areata (dated by TCRdb to 2016 to 2019). The library was made by the immunoSEQ multiplex PCR assay. To provide template for TCR sequencing, every sample had RNA extracted and reverse transcribed into cDNA. The clones in this table, taken by TCRdb from immuneACCESS, are in-frame only. Not every clone is retained; where verified, under half of the shortfall comes from an unresolved V gene, and the cause of the rest is unknown. Present in this sample are 150,000 to 200,000 clones, roughly 62% of which were seen just once. The ten largest clones take up about 12% of the sample. Per the publication, the time point label means: roughly 24 weeks on oral tofacitinib. In light of the paper, this sample's treatment or condition label describes: oral pan-JAK inhibitor, 5-10 mg twice daily. The source was CD8+ T cells sorted from blood, collected at week 24, from a patient treated with tofacitinib. Receptors originate from a human donor with alopecia areata.

The chain links TRBV5-4 to TRBJ1-2; tentative D call: TRBD1 (5 bases). This CDR3 comprises 16 residues. Between the trimmed V and J ends, which lost 1 base and 8 bases, there was a span of 21 bases. CDR1 is SGHNT, CDR2 YYREEE, per germline (reference sequence). CDR3 nucleotides: TGTGCCAGCAGCTTGTGGGGGGAATCAGGGACGGCCGGCTACACCTTC. It is translated as CASSLWGESGTAGYTF.

CDR3 coding DNA: TGTGCCAGCAGCCCGGGGGGCCCCGTCTACAATGAGCAGTTCTTC. This encodes CASSPGGPVYNEQFF. The chain links TRBV5-6 to TRBJ2-1; tentatively, D is TRBD2 (7 bases). Germline loops: CDR1 SGHDT, CDR2 YYEEEE. Trimming shortened V by 4 bases and J by 3 bases, and 14 bases separated the two germline ends. CDR3 size: 15 residues.

This chain links TRBV4-1 with TRBJ2-2; maybe TRBD2 (5 bases). Trimming pared 1 base from V and 1 base from J, leaving 7 bases between. The length of the CDR3 is 15 residues. Germline V gives CDR1 MGHRA, CDR2 YSYEKL. This CDR3 reads CASSQVAGNTGELFF. The CDR3 DNA follows: TGCGCCAGCAGCCAAGTCGCGGGGAACACCGGGGAGCTGTTTTTT.

V is TRBV27 and J is TRBJ1-5, with D possibly matching TRBD1 (5 bases). V shed 0 bases and J shed 2 bases, with 11 bases lying between them. The germline gives CDR1 MNHEY, CDR2 SMNVEV (reference sequence). The CDR3 sequence is 16 residues long. DNA for the CDR3: TGTGCCAGCAGTTTATCATCAGGGAACCGCAATCAGCCCCAGCATTTT. Translation: CASSLSSGNRNQPQHF.

The CDR3 loop reads CASSSGQGISIQYF. CDR3 coding DNA: TGTGCCAGCAGCTCAGGACAGGGGATCAGCATTCAGTACTTC. The rearrangement links TRBV5-6 to TRBJ2-4; 9 bases agree with TRBD1. In germline, CDR1 is SGHDT, CDR2 YYEEEE. The junction had 7 bases not matched to a gene; V was cut back by 3 bases and J by 9 bases. This CDR3 is built from 14 residues.

This sequence joins TRBV30 and TRBJ2-7, with a weak D call TRBD2 (5 bases). Trimming left V 5 bases short and J 2 bases short, with 10 bases between. This CDR3 is 12 amino acids long. Germline CDR1 GTSNPN, CDR2 SVGIG (reference sequence). The CDR3 loop is CAWGRVTYEQYF. Here the CDR3 DNA reads TGTGCCTGGGGGAGAGTAACCTACGAGCAGTACTTC.

This clone has just a few counts. The chain employs TRBV6-5 and TRBJ1-1; D is ambiguous. This CDR3 is 15 amino acids long. Germline V gene lookup returns CDR1 MNHEY and CDR2 SVGAGI. V lost 0 bases and J 11 bases, leaving 19 bases between the germline ends. For the CDR3, the DNA is TGTGCCAGCAGTTACTCCTCCGGACCCCTTATGGGGGCTTTCTTT. Translation gives CASSYSSGPLMGAFF.

This chain links TRBV10-3 with TRBJ2-1, with 7 bases identical to TRBD1. Per germline, CDR1 ENHRY and CDR2 SYGVKD. The V and J ends lost 2 bases and 10 bases, in that order; junction bases with no gene match: 5. The CDR3 has 13 residues. CDR3 loop: CAISEEQGQEQFF. CDR3 sequence (DNA): TGTGCCATCAGTGAGGAACAGGGGCAGGAGCAGTTCTTC.

The rearrangement links TRBV13 to TRBJ1-1; TRBD1 might be the D (6 bases). V was shortened by 4 bases and J by 2 bases, with 11 bases between the two germline ends. This CDR3 contains 14 residues. Germline assignment: CDR1 PRHDT and CDR2 FYEKMQ (reference sequence). The CDR3 sequence: CASSSGTLNTEAFF. The CDR3 nucleotides read TGTGCCAGCAGCTCCGGGACACTAAACACTGAAGCTTTCTTT.

The genes are TRBV29-1 and TRBJ2-7; D is possibly TRBD1 (5 bases). The CDR3 spans 17 residues. The germline CDR1 and CDR2 sequences are SQVTM and ANQGSEA. V was pared by 1 base and J by 3 bases, with 22 bases between. The CDR3 coding sequence is TGCAGCGTTGAAGTCCCTCAACGGGCAGGGCCCGACTACGAGCAGTACTTC. It translates to CSVEVPQRAGPDYEQYF.

This clone turned up a few times. Written as DNA, the CDR3 is TGTGCCAGTAGTATTACGGTTGGACCCCATCCACCCCTCCACTTT. It encodes CASSITVGPHPPLHF. The rearrangement links TRBV19 to TRBJ1-6; no reliable D call. The CDR3 loop spans 15 amino acids. Germline-derived CDR1 and CDR2 are LNHDA and SQIVND (reference sequence). The V gene lost 3 bases and the J gene lost 11 bases, with 17 bases spanning the gap. The whole variable domain, filled in from reference TRBV19 and TRBJ1-6, reads DGGITQSPKYLFRKEGQNVTLSCEQNLNHDAMYWYRQDPGQGLRLIYYSQIVNDFQKGDIAEGYSVSREKKESFPLTVTSAQKNPTAFYLCASSITVGPHPPLHFGNGTRLTVT.

V gene TRBV6-4 combines with J gene TRBJ2-2, with TRBD2 matching over 9 bases. The CDR3 covers 15 residues. V shed 3 bases and J 1 base; nucleotides not matched to a gene: 0. Germline-derived CDR1 and CDR2 are MRHNA and SNTAGT. CDR3 DNA: TGTGCCAGCAGTGATAGCGGGGGGAACACCGGGGAGCTGTTTTTT. Protein product: CASSDSGGNTGELFF.

This clone was detected only a few times. This CDR3 is also generated by other DNA sequences in the sample. The V gene is TRBV4-1, the J gene TRBJ2-7; 9 bases match TRBD1. Unmatched junction bases numbered 3, after V lost 1 base and J lost 2 bases. Germline V gene data show CDR1 as MGHRA and CDR2 as YSYEKL. The CDR3 contains 15 residues. The CDR3 nucleotides are TGCGCCAGCAGCCAAGGGGACAGGGCTACCTACGAGCAGTACTTC. It codes for CASSQGDRATYEQYF.

This clone has only a few counts. The V gene is TRBV6-1, the J gene TRBJ2-5; the D gene is possibly TRBD1 (6 bases). The CDR3 spans 14 residues. With 0 bases removed from V and 4 bases from J, the gap between germline ends came to 9 bases. The germline V gene encodes CDR1 MNHNS and CDR2 SASEGT. CDR3 nucleotides: TGTGCCAGCAGTGAAGCGGTCAGGGGAGAGACCCAGTACTTC. Translating it yields CASSEAVRGETQYF.

This chain connects TRBV29-1 to TRBJ2-3; D unclear. This CDR3 contains 15 residues. CDR1 is SQVTM and CDR2 is ANQGSEA in the germline V gene. Trimming removed 3 bases at V and 1 base at J, with 14 bases between. The DNA for the CDR3 is TGCAGCGTTGAGCTTCTGTCTAGAGGCACAGATACGCAGTATTTT. Translating gives CSVELLSRGTDTQYF.

V is TRBV5-1 and J is TRBJ2-6; TRBD1 might be the D (6 bases). The CDR3 is made up of 15 amino acids. Germline V gene sequence: CDR1 SGHRS, CDR2 YFSETQ. V gave up 3 bases and J gave up 1 base, with 8 bases separating them. The CDR3 here is CASSSTGSGANVLTF. In DNA form, the CDR3 reads TGCGCCAGCAGCTCTACAGGGTCTGGGGCCAACGTCCTGACTTTC.

This chain links TRBV30 with TRBJ1-2, with 9 bases lining up with TRBD1. There are 12 residues in the CDR3. Germline V gives CDR1 GTSNPN, CDR2 SVGIG (reference sequence). V trimming: 3 bases; J trimming: 8 bases; junction bases outside the gene matches: 4. CDR3 protein: CAWRQGARGYTF. CDR3 bases: TGTGCCTGGAGACAGGGGGCAAGGGGCTACACCTTC.

This sequence joins TRBV9 and TRBJ1-1, with D uncertain. Per germline, CDR1 SGDLS and CDR2 YYNGEE. Trimming took 5 bases from V and 8 from J, leaving 10 bases between them. The CDR3 consists of 11 residues. In DNA, the CDR3 is TGTGCCAGCAGGGGGAGGGCCGAAGCTTTCTTT. Protein product: CASRGRAEAFF.

This clone has a single count. The chain is built from TRBV5-6 and TRBJ1-3; TRBD1 agrees at 7 bases. The CDR3 loop spans 15 amino acids. Unmatched junction bases numbered 2, after V lost 2 bases and J lost 0 bases. Looked up from germline, CDR1 is SGHDT and CDR2 is YYEEEE. The CDR3 region has the DNA TGTGCCAGCAGCTTCGGGACAGCCTCTGGAAACACCATATATTTT. Its protein product is CASSFGTASGNTIYF.